Sequencing of this T cell receptor (beta chain) was carried out in a study of CD8 T cells in Susac syndrome. The multiple sclerosis controls were treatment-naive patients, and their relapsing-remitting disease was stable or active. Reverse transcription used roughly 0.45 to 1 ug RNA and random hexamers. TCRdb independently ran MiXCR on the immunoSEQ multiplex PCR reads; one entry per CDR3 protein. This table holds some 120,000 distinct CDR3 sequences, more than 85% found once. The receptor's source is a human donor with multiple sclerosis. The sequencing sample was made of CD8+ T cells from PBMCs.

Here the CDR3 DNA reads TGCAGCGTTGGGAGGGGGCCCAATCAGCCCCAGCATTTT. It encodes CSVGRGPNQPQHF. The chain recombines TRBV29-1 with TRBJ1-5; TRBD1 matches 7 bases. V shed 4 bases, J shed 3 bases, and the junction held 3 bases outside the gene matches. The germline V gene encodes CDR1 SQVTM and CDR2 ANQGSEA. The CDR3 length is 13 residues.